This entry lists 10 T cell receptor beta chains sequenced from one sample in a study of PD-1 blockade in mismatch repair-deficient tumors (dated by TCRdb to between 2016 and 2019). The antigens of these receptors remain unknown. This sample's time point label indicates: approximately ten-day in vitro stimulation with candidate neoantigen peptide 6. Library generation was performed with the immunoSEQ multiplex PCR assay. The table was pulled from immuneACCESS by TCRdb, which kept in-frame rearrangements only. Such tables lose some clones; where checked, under half of the loss comes from unresolved V genes, and the rest has no known cause. Within this sample are roughly 14,000 clones, with 86% of them counted one time only. The ten top clones hold 4.6% of the sample. The sequenced sample was cells cultured in vitro, obtained from a patient treated with pembrolizumab. The receptors shown here come from an adult with mismatch repair-deficient cancer.

This chain links TRBV5-1 with TRBJ1-4; D uncertain. V was trimmed by 3 bases and J by 0 bases, leaving 6 bases between them. The CDR3 has 14 residues. The germline gives CDR1 SGHRS, CDR2 YFSETQ. The CDR3 bases are TGCGCCAGCAGCTCAACCACAACTAATGAAAAACTGTTTTTT. This codes for CASSSTTTNEKLFF.

The V call is TRBV18, the J call TRBJ1-1, with D unresolved. The CDR3 spans 15 residues. Germline V lookup: CDR1 KGHSH, CDR2 LQKENI. V dropped 2 bases and J dropped 1 base, with 11 bases sitting between them. The CDR3 DNA sequence: TGTGCCAGCTCACCATGGTTACAACAGAACACTGAAGCTTTCTTT. Translating gives CASSPWLQQNTEAFF.

This clone was found once. The chain employs TRBV7-9 and TRBJ2-5, with D perhaps TRBD1 (6 bases). In germline, CDR1 is SEHNR, CDR2 FQNEAQ (reference sequence). The CDR3 is 18 amino acids. V dropped 5 bases and J dropped 4 bases, with 26 bases sitting between them. The CDR3 sequence: CASSNRFIDRPGGETQYF. The CDR3 DNA reads as TGTGCCAGCAGCAATAGGTTTATCGACAGGCCAGGAGGAGAGACCCAGTACTTC.

The V and J genes are TRBV7-9 and TRBJ1-1; D is perhaps TRBD1 (6 bases). Germline-derived CDR1 and CDR2 are SEHNR and FQNEAQ (reference sequence). The CDR3 totals 15 residues. The V gene lost 5 bases and the J gene lost 0 bases, with 13 bases spanning the gap. This CDR3 is CASSPKGGLNTEAFF. The CDR3 DNA reads as TGTGCCAGCAGCCCTAAGGGGGGCTTGAACACTGAAGCTTTCTTT.

The V gene is TRBV6-1, the J gene TRBJ2-7; D ambiguous. The CDR3 covers 14 residues. Deletions cut 3 bases from V and 3 bases from J, with 12 bases between. The V gene's germline CDR1 is MNHNS and CDR2 SASEGT. The CDR3 region is CASSDGRAYYEQYF. The DNA for the CDR3 is TGTGCCAGCAGTGACGGCAGAGCGTACTACGAGCAGTACTTC.

This clone was counted a single time. The chain has TRBV11-2 and TRBJ2-1, with 10 bases matching TRBD1. Germline CDR1 and CDR2: SGHAT and FQNNGV. The trim removed 6 bases at V and 5 bases at J, leaving 13 bases unmatched. The CDR3 loop spans 17 amino acids. The chain's CDR3 is CASRLEETGGEDNEQFF. The CDR3 bases are TGTGCCAGCAGACTAGAGGAGACAGGGGGCGAGGACAATGAGCAGTTCTTC.

V is TRBV30 and J is TRBJ1-2, with 7 bases that match TRBD1. Germline CDR1 is GTSNPN and CDR2 is SVGIG (reference sequence). The V segment lost 2 bases and the J segment 7 bases; nucleotides outside the gene matches: 10. The CDR3 is 14 residues long. CDR3 bases: TGTGCCTGGAGTCCCGCCTTACAGGGGAGTGGCTACACCTTC. Translating it yields CAWSPALQGSGYTF.

The chain couples TRBV28 to TRBJ1-3; possible D gene TRBD1, 6 bases. The CDR3 has 12 residues. Germline-derived CDR1 and CDR2 are MDHEN and SYDVKM. V lost 5 bases and J lost 4, with 6 bases in between. The CDR3 region has the DNA TGTGCCAGCAGTACAGGGGGAAACACCATATATTTT. It specifies CASSTGGNTIYF.

This clone was recorded only once. V is TRBV30 and J is TRBJ2-3, with D unclear. CDR1 is GTSNPN, CDR2 SVGIG, per germline (reference sequence). The V end was cut by 1 base, the J end by 2 bases, with 4 bases between. The CDR3 is 12 amino acids. This chain's CDR3 is CAWSAHTDTQYF. As DNA, the CDR3 is TGTGCCTGGAGTGCGCACACAGATACGCAGTATTTT.

V usage is TRBV28 and J usage is TRBJ2-7; 10 bases fit TRBD1. The CDR3 is 14 amino acids. Germline V lookup: CDR1 MDHEN, CDR2 SYDVKM. Trimming cost V 3 bases and J 12 bases; bases outside gene matches: 11. The CDR3 DNA follows: TGTGCCAGCAGTTTGTTGGGCCACGACAGGGGGCCGTACTTC. It yields the protein CASSLLGHDRGPYF.